This is a list of T cell receptor beta chains from one sample in a study of follicular helper T cells after annual influenza vaccination. TCRdb's copy holds only in-frame clones and misses some; the assay was immunoSEQ multiplex PCR. In the table there are 9,000 to 10,000 clones, approximately 90% of which are singletons. Sequencing was performed on CXCR5+ CD38- circulating T follicular helper cells from blood, taken on the day of influenza vaccination. The source of these receptors is an adult who received the influenza vaccine. CDR3s include the opening cysteine and the closing phenylalanine or tryptophan. D genes are given only for firm matches. Clone size is stated in some rows and not others, as once, few, many or a class when expanded.

few TRBJ1-1 . 14 TRBV19 CASSRATRNTEAFF TGTGCCAGTAGTAGGGCCACCAGGAACACTGAAGCTTTCTTT
. TRBJ1-2 . 14 TRBV5-6 CASSLVSQEYGYTF TGTGCCAGCAGCTTGGTTTCCCAGGAATATGGCTACACCTTC
once TRBJ1-3 TRBD1 14 TRBV29-1 CSVKAGTGGNTIYF TGCAGCGTTAAAGCCGGGACAGGGGGAAACACCATATATTTT
once TRBJ2-7 TRBD1 17 TRBV7-9 CASSQLGGGQGSYEQYF TGTGCCAGCAGCCAGCTTGGGGGGGGACAGGGTTCCTACGAGCAGTACTTC
. TRBJ1-2 . 12 TRBV7-9 CASRARGDGYTF TGTGCCAGCAGGGCGAGAGGGGATGGCTACACCTTC
. TRBJ1-5 . 15 TRBV19 CASSQGRWGNQPQHF TGTGCCAGTAGTCAAGGCAGGTGGGGCAATCAGCCCCAGCATTTT
. TRBJ2-2 TRBD2 16 TRBV19 CASSSSGGANTGELFF TGTGCCAGTAGTTCTAGCGGGGGGGCGAACACCGGGGAGCTGTTTTTT
. TRBJ1-1 . 13 TRBV4-3 CASSQDQQGEAFF TGCGCCAGCAGCCAAGATCAGCAGGGAGAAGCTTTCTTT
few TRBJ2-2 . 15 TRBV5-1 CASSLGTLGGGELFF TGCGCCAGCAGCCTCGGGACCCTAGGGGGCGGGGAGCTGTTTTTT
. TRBJ1-1 . 15 TRBV4-2 CASSQDSDRETEAFF TGTGCCAGCAGCCAAGACTCGGACAGAGAAACTGAAGCTTTCTTT
once TRBJ2-2 . 14 TRBV4-3 CASSQNRGTGELFF TGCGCCAGCAGCCAAAATAGGGGCACCGGGGAGCTGTTTTTT
few TRBJ2-1 . 15 TRBV7-2 CASSPWTPPDNEQFF TGTGCCAGCAGCCCCTGGACACCACCCGACAATGAGCAGTTCTTC
once TRBJ2-6 . 17 TRBV10-2 CASSERRNPAGANVLTF TGCGCCAGCAGTGAGAGGAGAAACCCAGCTGGGGCCAACGTCCTGACTTTC
. TRBJ2-2 . 15 TRBV7-2 CASSLAEANTGELFF TGTGCCAGCAGCTTAGCGGAGGCGAACACCGGGGAGCTGTTTTTT
. TRBJ1-1 TRBD1 17 TRBV4-3 CASSQDGQGARDTEAFF TGCGCCAGCAGCCAAGATGGACAGGGGGCTAGGGACACTGAAGCTTTCTTT
once TRBJ1-2 TRBD1 14 TRBV9 CASSDAGQGSGYTF TGTGCCAGCAGCGATGCGGGACAGGGCAGCGGCTACACCTTC
. TRBJ2-7 TRBD1 15 TRBV14 CASSQDLNRGREQYF TGTGCCAGCAGCCAAGATCTAAACAGGGGGCGCGAGCAGTACTTC
. TRBJ2-2 TRBD1 16 TRBV11-3 CASSSGQGRGTGELFF TGTGCCAGCAGCTCCGGACAGGGAAGAGGCACCGGGGAGCTGTTTTTT
. TRBJ2-3 . 13 TRBV6-5 CASSRTTTDTQYF TGTGCCAGCAGTCGAACTACCACAGATACGCAGTATTTT
. TRBJ1-1 . 14 TRBV18 CASSLGPGDTEAFF TGTGCCAGCTCACTGGGCCCTGGCGACACTGAAGCTTTCTTT
. TRBJ2-7 . 15 TRBV5-1 CASSLAQGLLGEQYF TGCGCCAGCAGCTTGGCCCAGGGACTTCTAGGCGAGCAGTACTTC
. TRBJ2-5 . 14 TRBV5-1 CASSLYRVGETQYF TGCGCCAGCAGCTTATACAGGGTAGGGGAGACCCAGTACTTC